These T cell receptor beta chains were read from a single sample in a study of blood T cell repertoires in COVID-19. Sequencing used immunoSEQ multiplex PCR; TCRdb keeps in-frame clones, though not all of them. The repertoire holds about 190,000 clones, with around 76% as singletons. Material for sequencing was peripheral blood. Source of these receptors: an older woman with COVID-19, enrolled during active disease. Both conserved end residues are part of each CDR3. Fields, in order: clone size, J gene, CDR3 length, V gene, D gene, CDR3 protein, CDR3 DNA. The D gene is left open where the match is weak. A row's size may be missing; if present it is once, few, many or a size class.

size: few
J: TRBJ2-7
length: 16
V: TRBV5-1
D: TRBD2
CDR3: CASSLEGGSPPYEQYF
DNA: TGCGCCAGCAGCTTGGAAGGCGGGAGCCCCCCCTACGAGCAGTACTTC

size: NA
J: TRBJ1-2
length: 14
V: TRBV28
D: NA
CDR3: CASSLEVRQYGYTF
DNA: TGTGCCAGCAGTTTAGAGGTGAGGCAATATGGCTACACCTTC

size: NA
J: TRBJ2-1
length: 14
V: TRBV3-1/TRBV3-2
D: TRBD2
CDR3: CASSRSGGNNEQFF
DNA: TGTGCCAGCAGCCGTAGCGGGGGGAACAATGAGCAGTTCTTC

size: once
J: TRBJ2-2
length: 14
V: TRBV29-1
D: TRBD1
CDR3: CSGGTGSNTGELFF
DNA: TGCAGCGGCGGGACAGGAAGTAACACCGGGGAGCTGTTTTTT

size: NA
J: TRBJ2-2
length: 15
V: TRBV5-3
D: NA
CDR3: CARSWGGHFTGELFF
DNA: TGTGCCAGAAGCTGGGGGGGACACTTTACCGGGGAGCTGTTTTTT

size: few
J: TRBJ1-5
length: 14
V: TRBV11-3
D: NA
CDR3: CASSTGRGNQPQHF
DNA: TGTGCCAGCAGCACCGGTCGGGGGAATCAGCCCCAGCATTTT

size: NA
J: TRBJ1-4
length: 17
V: TRBV19
D: TRBD1
CDR3: CASKEGGRTGGREKLFF
DNA: TGTGCCAGTAAAGAAGGTGGGAGGACAGGGGGACGTGAAAAACTGTTTTTT

size: NA
J: TRBJ2-7
length: 14
V: TRBV6-2/TRBV6-3
D: TRBD2
CDR3: CASSRRRDYYEQYF
DNA: TGTGCCAGCAGCCGCAGACGGGACTACTACGAGCAGTACTTC

size: NA
J: TRBJ1-6
length: 17
V: TRBV27
D: TRBD1
CDR3: CASSLWAGGSPVDPLHF
DNA: TGTGCCAGCAGTTTGTGGGCAGGGGGTTCCCCAGTCGATCCCCTCCACTTT

size: NA
J: TRBJ1-3
length: 16
V: TRBV3-1/TRBV3-2
D: TRBD1
CDR3: CASSLTGGASGNTIYF
DNA: TGTGCCAGCAGCCTGACAGGGGGCGCCTCTGGAAACACCATATATTTT

size: NA
J: TRBJ1-2
length: 15
V: TRBV28
D: NA
CDR3: CASSPPSVGVYGYTF
DNA: TGTGCCAGCAGTCCGCCCAGTGTAGGGGTATATGGCTACACCTTC

size: NA
J: TRBJ1-1
length: 15
V: TRBV28
D: TRBD1
CDR3: CASSLAGTVNTEAFF
DNA: TGTGCCAGCAGTCTGGCCGGGACAGTCAACACTGAAGCTTTCTTT

size: NA
J: TRBJ2-5
length: 18
V: TRBV3-1/TRBV3-2
D: NA
CDR3: CASSQDLKTPLGQETQYF
DNA: TGTGCCAGCAGCCAAGATCTTAAGACACCGCTGGGCCAAGAGACCCAGTACTTC

size: NA
J: TRBJ1-2
length: 14
V: TRBV7-2
D: TRBD1
CDR3: CASSPGQGAVGYTF
DNA: TGTGCCAGCAGCCCGGGACAGGGTGCGGTTGGCTACACCTTC

size: once
J: TRBJ1-4
length: 15
V: TRBV19
D: NA
CDR3: CASSINVQASEKLFF
DNA: TGTGCCAGTAGTATCAATGTTCAAGCGAGTGAAAAACTGTTTTTT

size: NA
J: TRBJ2-3
length: 15
V: TRBV30
D: NA
CDR3: CAWTSGTLSTDTQYF
DNA: TGTGCCTGGACCTCCGGGACATTGAGCACAGATACGCAGTATTTT

size: once
J: TRBJ2-1
length: 15
V: TRBV27
D: TRBD2
CDR3: CASSLTSSGYNEQFF
DNA: TGTGCCAGCAGTTTAACGTCTAGCGGGTACAATGAGCAGTTCTTC

size: NA
J: TRBJ2-1
length: 17
V: TRBV7-9
D: TRBD2
CDR3: CASSPAAWTSDYNEQFF
DNA: TGTGCCAGCAGCCCAGCGGCCTGGACTAGCGACTACAATGAGCAGTTCTTC

size: few
J: TRBJ1-1
length: 16
V: TRBV9
D: TRBD1
CDR3: CASSAHGEGAATEAFF
DNA: TGTGCCAGCAGCGCGCACGGCGAGGGGGCGGCCACTGAAGCTTTCTTT

size: NA
J: TRBJ1-5
length: 15
V: TRBV2
D: TRBD1
CDR3: CASSGPRTGNQPQHF
DNA: TGTGCCAGCAGTGGGCCCAGGACAGGGAATCAGCCCCAGCATTTT

size: NA
J: TRBJ1-6
length: 15
V: TRBV10-2
D: TRBD1
CDR3: CASRYTGGEGSPLHF
DNA: TGCGCCAGCAGGTACACAGGGGGAGAGGGTTCACCCCTCCACTTT

size: NA
J: TRBJ1-5
length: 19
V: TRBV21-1
D: NA
CDR3: CASSKLIQGLTKGRQPQHF
DNA: TGTGCCAGCAGCAAACTAATACAGGGGCTAACTAAAGGACGTCAGCCCCAGCATTTT

size: few
J: TRBJ2-7
length: 16
V: TRBV28
D: TRBD1
CDR3: CASSLHSGGAHYEQYF
DNA: TGTGCCAGCAGTTTACACTCAGGGGGTGCCCACTACGAGCAGTACTTC

size: NA
J: TRBJ1-5
length: 15
V: TRBV5-6
D: TRBD1
CDR3: CASSLYDREDQPQHF
DNA: TGTGCCAGCAGCTTGTACGACAGGGAGGACCAGCCCCAGCATTTT

size: NA
J: TRBJ2-5
length: 15
V: TRBV28
D: TRBD2
CDR3: CASSSLGGGQETQYF
DNA: TGTGCCAGCAGTTCCCTCGGGGGGGGGCAAGAGACCCAGTACTTC

size: NA
J: TRBJ2-7
length: 13
V: TRBV10-3
D: NA
CDR3: CAITNGGVYEQYF
DNA: TGTGCCATCACTAACGGGGGAGTCTACGAGCAGTACTTC